These 7 T cell receptor beta chains originate from one sample sequenced in a study of cytomegalovirus exposure and HLA in healthy donors. The PCR employed 60 Vbeta primers together with 13 Jbeta primers. The assay was immunoSEQ multiplex PCR, and TCRdb's table has in-frame clones only and misses some. The profile shows about 140,000 clones, approximately 80% of them singletons. Specimen: PBMCs. These receptors were taken from a man under 40 in good health and CMV-seronegative.

The chain couples TRBV4-1 to TRBJ2-5; 7 bases are shared with TRBD2. This CDR3 has 16 residues. The V segment lost 0 bases and the J segment 5 bases; nucleotides outside the gene matches: 9. CDR1 and CDR2 from the germline V gene are MGHRA and YSYEKL. CDR3: CASSQDRWAGVETQYF. The CDR3 DNA follows: TGCGCCAGCAGCCAAGATCGGTGGGCGGGGGTTGAGACCCAGTACTTC.

The chain has TRBV6-1 and TRBJ1-3; D might be TRBD1 (6 bases). The CDR3 runs 15 residues. The germline CDR1 and CDR2 sequences are MNHNS and SASEGT. Between the trimmed V and J ends, which lost 8 bases and 4 bases, there was a span of 18 bases. CDR3 amino acids: CASWGGPSVGNTIYF. As DNA, the CDR3 is TGTGCCAGCTGGGGGGGCCCGTCGGTAGGAAACACCATATATTTT.

The chain is built from TRBV7-9 and TRBJ2-7; 11 bases are shared with TRBD2. In germline, CDR1 is SEHNR, CDR2 FQNEAQ (reference sequence). The V gene end was trimmed by 5 bases and the J gene end by 4 bases; junction bases not matched to a gene: 7. The CDR3 consists of 15 residues. CDR3 bases: TGTGCCAGCAGCCAACTAGCGGGAGAGACATACGAGCAGTACTTC. It codes for CASSQLAGETYEQYF.

In DNA, the CDR3 is TGCGCCAGCAGCTTCGACAGTTACACAGATACGCAGTATTTT. Amino acids: CASSFDSYTDTQYF. V and J are TRBV5-1 and TRBJ2-3; possibly TRBD1 for D (5 bases). There are 14 residues in the CDR3. The germline gives CDR1 SGHRS, CDR2 YFSETQ. The V end was cut by 2 bases, the J end by 2 bases, with 9 bases between.

V is TRBV15 and J is TRBJ2-1; TRBD2 aligns across 9 bases. Per germline, CDR1 LNHNV and CDR2 YYDKDF (reference sequence). This CDR3 has 16 amino acids. V gave up 0 bases and J gave up 7 bases; unmatched junction bases: 7. CDR3 in DNA: TGTGCCACCAGCAGAGATCTGGGACTAGCTCTAAATGAGCAGTTCTTC. It encodes CATSRDLGLALNEQFF. The full variable domain, its missing parts supplied by reference TRBV15 and TRBJ2-1, is DAMVIQNPRYQVTQFGKPVTLSCSQTLNHNVMYWYQQKSSQAPKLLFHYYDKDFNNEADTPDNFQSRRPNTSFCFLDIRSPGLGDTAMYLCATSRDLGLALNEQFFGPGTRLTVL.

A remark on this clone: The junction does not match germline at one end; this may be a read error. CDR3 coding DNA: TGTGCTAGCAGCTTAGACGGGGGGGCGGCGGGAACTAACTCTGGGGCCAACGTCCTGACTTTC. Amino acids: CASSLDGGAAGTNSGANVLTF. The J gene is TRBJ2-6, the V gene TRBV7-7, with 8 positions matching TRBD2. Germline CDR1 is SSHAT and CDR2 is FNYEAQ (reference sequence). This CDR3 is 21 amino acids long.

The gene calls are TRBV11-2 and TRBJ2-5; D may be TRBD2 (5 bases). The V gene's germline CDR1 is SGHAT and CDR2 FQNNGV. V was shortened by 3 bases and J by 5 bases, with 13 bases between the two germline ends. This CDR3 is 14 amino acids long. The CDR3 DNA sequence: TGTGCCAGCAGCTTTAGGGAGTCGAAGGAGACCCAGTACTTC. Protein: CASSFRESKETQYF.